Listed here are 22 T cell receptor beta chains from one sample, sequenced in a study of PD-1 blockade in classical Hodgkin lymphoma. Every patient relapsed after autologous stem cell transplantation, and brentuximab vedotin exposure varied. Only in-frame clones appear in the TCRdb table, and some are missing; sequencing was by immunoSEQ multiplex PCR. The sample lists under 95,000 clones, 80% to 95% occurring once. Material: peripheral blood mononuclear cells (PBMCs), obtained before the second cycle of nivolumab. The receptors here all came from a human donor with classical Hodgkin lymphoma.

In nucleotides, the CDR3 is TGCAGCGTTGATCTAGGGAACTATGGCTACACCTTC. Its protein product is CSVDLGNYGYTF. The chain combines TRBV29-1 with TRBJ1-2, with unresolved D. Germline CDR1 SQVTM, CDR2 ANQGSEA. Trimming pared 3 bases from V and 2 bases from J, leaving 7 bases between. The CDR3 covers 12 residues.

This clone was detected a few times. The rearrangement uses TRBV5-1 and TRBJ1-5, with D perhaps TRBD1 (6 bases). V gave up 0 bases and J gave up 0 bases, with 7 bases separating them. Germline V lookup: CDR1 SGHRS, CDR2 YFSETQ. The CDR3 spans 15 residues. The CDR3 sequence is CASSLEGGSNQPQHF. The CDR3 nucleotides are TGCGCCAGCAGCTTGGAAGGGGGTAGCAATCAGCCCCAGCATTTT.

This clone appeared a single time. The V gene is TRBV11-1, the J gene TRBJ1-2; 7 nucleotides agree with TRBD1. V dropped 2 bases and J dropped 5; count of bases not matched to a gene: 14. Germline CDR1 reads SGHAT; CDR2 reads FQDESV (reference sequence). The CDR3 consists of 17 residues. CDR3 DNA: TGTGCCAGCAGCTTAAACGCAAGGGCAGGGGGAACTTATGGCTACACCTTC. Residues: CASSLNARAGGTYGYTF.

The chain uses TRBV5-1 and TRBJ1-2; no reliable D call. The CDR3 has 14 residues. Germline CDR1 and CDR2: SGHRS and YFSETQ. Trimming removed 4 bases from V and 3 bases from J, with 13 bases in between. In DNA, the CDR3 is TGCGCCAGCAGCACGGAGGTGGCTGACTATGGCTACACCTTC. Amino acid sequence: CASSTEVADYGYTF. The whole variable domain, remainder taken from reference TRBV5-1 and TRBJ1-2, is KAGVTQTPRYLIKTRGQQVTLSCSPISGHRSVSWYQQTPGQGLQFLFEYFSETQRNKGNFPGRFSGRQFSNSRSEMNVSTLELGDSALYLCASSTEVADYGYTFGSGTRLTVV.

The CDR3 sequence is CASSRWTSEQYF. DNA for the CDR3: TGTGCCAGCAGCCGTTGGACCTCGGAGCAGTACTTC. V and J are TRBV11-2 and TRBJ2-7, with D hard to call. Germline V gene sequence: CDR1 SGHAT, CDR2 FQNNGV. This CDR3 has 12 residues. V lost 5 bases and J 7 bases, leaving 12 bases between the germline ends.

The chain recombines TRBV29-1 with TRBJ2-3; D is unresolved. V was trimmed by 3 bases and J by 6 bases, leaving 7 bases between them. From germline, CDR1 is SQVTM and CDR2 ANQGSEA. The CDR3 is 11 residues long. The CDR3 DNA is TGCAGCGTTGAGGGTAGGGATACGCAGTATTTT. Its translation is CSVEGRDTQYF.

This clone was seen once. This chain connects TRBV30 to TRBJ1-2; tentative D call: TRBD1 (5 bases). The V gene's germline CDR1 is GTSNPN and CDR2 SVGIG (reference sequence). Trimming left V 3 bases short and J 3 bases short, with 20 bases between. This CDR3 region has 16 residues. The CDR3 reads CAWRALTAYDHYGYTF. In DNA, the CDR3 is TGTGCCTGGAGGGCCCTGACAGCCTATGACCACTATGGCTACACCTTC.

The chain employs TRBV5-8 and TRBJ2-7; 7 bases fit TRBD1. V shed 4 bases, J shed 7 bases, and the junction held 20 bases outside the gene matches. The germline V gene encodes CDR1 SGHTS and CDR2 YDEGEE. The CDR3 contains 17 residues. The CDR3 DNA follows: TGTGCCAGCAGCCCTGACAGGGTCCCTCACCCCTCTCGAGAGCAGTACTTC. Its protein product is CASSPDRVPHPSREQYF.

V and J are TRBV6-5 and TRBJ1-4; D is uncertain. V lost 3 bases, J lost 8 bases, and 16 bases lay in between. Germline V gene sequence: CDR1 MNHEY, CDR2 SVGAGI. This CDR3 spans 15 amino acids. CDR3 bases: TGTGCCAGCAGTTATCTGGGCCTGATAGGGGAAAAACTGTTTTTT. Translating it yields CASSYLGLIGEKLFF.

DNA of the CDR3: TGTGCCAGCGCTACAGGGAAGCCTGGCTACACCTTC. Its translation is CASATGKPGYTF. This chain uses TRBV28 with TRBJ1-2; D may be TRBD1 (6 bases). There are 12 residues in the CDR3. V was pared by 8 bases and J by 7 bases, with 14 bases between. Germline V CDR1 and CDR2: MDHEN, SYDVKM.

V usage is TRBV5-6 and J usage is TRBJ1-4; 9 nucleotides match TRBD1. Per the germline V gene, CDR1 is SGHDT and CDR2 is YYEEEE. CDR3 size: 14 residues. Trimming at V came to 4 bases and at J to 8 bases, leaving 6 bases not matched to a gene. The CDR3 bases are TGTGCCAGCAGCCGGGACAGGGTCTACGAAAAACTGTTTTTT. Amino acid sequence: CASSRDRVYEKLFF.

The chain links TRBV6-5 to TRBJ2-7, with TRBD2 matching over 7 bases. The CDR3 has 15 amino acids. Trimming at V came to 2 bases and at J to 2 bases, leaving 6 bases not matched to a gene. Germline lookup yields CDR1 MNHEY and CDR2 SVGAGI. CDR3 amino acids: CASSYGWGGPYEQYF. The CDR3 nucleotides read TGTGCCAGCAGTTACGGTTGGGGGGGTCCCTACGAGCAGTACTTC.

The CDR3 reads CASSPDPTGWVETQYF. The DNA of the CDR3 is TGTGCCAGCAGCCCTGACCCGACAGGGTGGGTAGAGACCCAGTACTTC. The chain is built from TRBV11-2 and TRBJ2-5, with 7 bases that match TRBD1. The CDR3 extends over 16 amino acids. After removal of 5 bases from V and 4 bases from J, the junction contained 13 bases not matched to a gene. CDR1 SGHAT and CDR2 FQNNGV come from the germline V gene.

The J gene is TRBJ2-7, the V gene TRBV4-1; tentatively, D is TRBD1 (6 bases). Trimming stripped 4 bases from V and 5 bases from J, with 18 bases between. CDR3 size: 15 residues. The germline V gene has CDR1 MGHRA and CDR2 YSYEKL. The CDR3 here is CASSRTRTGLDEQYF. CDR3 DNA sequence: TGCGCCAGCAGCCGAACCCGCACAGGGTTGGACGAGCAGTACTTC.

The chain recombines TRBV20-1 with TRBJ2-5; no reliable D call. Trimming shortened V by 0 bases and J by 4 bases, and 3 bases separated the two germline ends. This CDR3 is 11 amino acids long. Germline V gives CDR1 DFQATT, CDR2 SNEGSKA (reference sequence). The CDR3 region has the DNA TGCAGTGCTAGAGATCGAGAGACCCAGTACTTC. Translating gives CSARDRETQYF.

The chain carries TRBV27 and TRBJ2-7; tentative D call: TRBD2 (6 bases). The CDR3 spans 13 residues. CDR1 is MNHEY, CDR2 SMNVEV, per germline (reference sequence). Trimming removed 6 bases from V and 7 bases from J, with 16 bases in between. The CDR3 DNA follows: TGTGCCAGCAGCCAGCGGGCCTCTGATGAGCAGTACTTC. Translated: CASSQRASDEQYF.

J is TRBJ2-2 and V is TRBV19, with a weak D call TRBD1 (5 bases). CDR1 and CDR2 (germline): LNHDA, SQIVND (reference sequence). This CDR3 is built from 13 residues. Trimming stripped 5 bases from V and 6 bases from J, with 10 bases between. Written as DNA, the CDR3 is TGTGCCAGTAGTCCCCACAGGTCCGGGGAGCTGTTTTTT. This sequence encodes CASSPHRSGELFF. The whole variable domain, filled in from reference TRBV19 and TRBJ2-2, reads DGGITQSPKYLFRKEGQNVTLSCEQNLNHDAMYWYRQDPGQGLRLIYYSQIVNDFQKGDIAEGYSVSREKKESFPLTVTSAQKNPTAFYLCASSPHRSGELFFGEGSRLTVL.

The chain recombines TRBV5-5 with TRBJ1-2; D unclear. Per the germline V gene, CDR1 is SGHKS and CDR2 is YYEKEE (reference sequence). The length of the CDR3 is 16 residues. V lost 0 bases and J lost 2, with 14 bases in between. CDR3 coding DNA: TGTGCCAGCAGCTTGGCGATCCCTCAAATAAACTATGGCTACACCTTC. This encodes CASSLAIPQINYGYTF.

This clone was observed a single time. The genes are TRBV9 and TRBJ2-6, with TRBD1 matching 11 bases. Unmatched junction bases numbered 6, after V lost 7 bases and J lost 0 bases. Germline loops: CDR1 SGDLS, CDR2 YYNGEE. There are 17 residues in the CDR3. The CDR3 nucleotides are TGTGCCAGCCTACCGGGACAGGGGGGCTCTGGGGCCAACGTCCTGACTTTC. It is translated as CASLPGQGGSGANVLTF.

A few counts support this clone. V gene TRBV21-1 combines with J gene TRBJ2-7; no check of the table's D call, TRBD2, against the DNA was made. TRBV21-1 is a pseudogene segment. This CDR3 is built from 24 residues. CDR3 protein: CASSIEGFRLAGVLGTPLSYEQYF. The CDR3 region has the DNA TGTGCCAGCAGCATCGAAGGGTTCCGCCTAGCGGGAGTCCTCGGAACCCCCCTCTCCTACGAGCAGTACTTC.

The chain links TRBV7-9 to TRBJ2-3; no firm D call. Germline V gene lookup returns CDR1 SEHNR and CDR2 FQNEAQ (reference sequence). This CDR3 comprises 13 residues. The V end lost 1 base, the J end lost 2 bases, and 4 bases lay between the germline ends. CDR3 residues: CASSLDYTDTQYF. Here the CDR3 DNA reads TGTGCCAGCAGCTTAGACTACACAGATACGCAGTATTTT.

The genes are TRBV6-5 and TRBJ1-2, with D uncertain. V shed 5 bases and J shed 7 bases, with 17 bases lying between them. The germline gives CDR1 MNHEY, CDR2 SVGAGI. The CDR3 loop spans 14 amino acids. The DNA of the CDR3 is TGTGCCAGCAGTCCAACCGCTTCGACGGGTGGCTACACCTTC. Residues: CASSPTASTGGYTF.